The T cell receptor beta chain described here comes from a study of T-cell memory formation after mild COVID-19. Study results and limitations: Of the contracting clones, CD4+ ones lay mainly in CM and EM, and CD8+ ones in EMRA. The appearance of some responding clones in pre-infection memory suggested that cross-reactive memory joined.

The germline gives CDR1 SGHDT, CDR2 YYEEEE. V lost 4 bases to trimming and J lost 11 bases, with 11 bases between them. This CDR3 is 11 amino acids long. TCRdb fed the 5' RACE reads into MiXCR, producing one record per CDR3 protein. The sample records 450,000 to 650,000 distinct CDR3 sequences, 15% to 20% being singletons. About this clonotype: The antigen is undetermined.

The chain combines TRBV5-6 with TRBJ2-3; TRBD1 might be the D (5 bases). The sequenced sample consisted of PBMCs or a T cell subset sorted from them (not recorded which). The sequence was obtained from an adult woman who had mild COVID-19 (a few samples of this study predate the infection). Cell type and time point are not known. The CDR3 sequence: CASSTGQRQYF. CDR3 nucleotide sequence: TGTGCCAGCAGCACCGGACAACGGCAGTATTTT.